In its sample, the clone carrying this T cell receptor (beta chain) was seen a few times. Antigen specificity is unknown. These data originate in a study of beta chain features in type 1 diabetes. For the study at large: The number of sorted cells examined across all samples was some 98,000,000.

Sequencing targeted expressed TCRB transcripts, as all isolated RNA had been reverse transcribed. The table came from immunoSEQ multiplex PCR; TCRdb's copy has only in-frame clones and leaves some out. The sample shows over 200,000 clones, under 13% of them seen only once. CDR3 length equals 13 residues. V was shortened by 6 bases and J by 8 bases, with 14 bases between the two germline ends. Looked up from germline, CDR1 is SGHTA and CDR2 is FQGNSA. General study points: Among all four CD4+ subsets, Type 1 diabetes patients had TCRB CDR3s that were moderately but significantly shorter. The analysis here could not establish whether HLA type shapes TCRB rearrangement. Whatever favoring of shorter templates PCR might show would apply equally to patients and controls.

It was one heparinised blood draw, averaging about 116 mL, that each donor gave. The clonotype was recovered from a man in his thirties or forties with type 1 diabetes. The chain has TRBV7-2 and TRBJ1-3, with D tentatively TRBD1 (5 bases). Material: naive CD4+ T cells from blood. As DNA, the CDR3 is TGTGCCAGCAGAAATGGTGGGGCCGACACCATATATTTT. Its translation is CASRNGGADTIYF.